The rows below give T cell receptor beta chains drawn from one sample of a study of shared clonotypes between healthy human individuals. This table comes from immunoSEQ multiplex PCR, and its TCRdb copy is limited to in-frame clones, with some not included. The sample contains about 1 million clones, roughly 80% of which appear only once. The source material was memory CD4+ T cells sorted from blood. Every receptor here comes from a man younger than 35 in good health. Each CDR3 is given with its conserved first and last residue. The D gene is left open where the match is weak. Clone size is shown for a subset of rows, as once, few, many or a class of expanded clone.

CDR3aa: CASSLTHQGGLAEAFF
CDR3nt: TGTGCCAGCAGCTTAACCCATCAAGGGGGCCTCGCTGAAGCTTTCTTT
d_gene: TRBD1
v_gene: TRBV7-2
abundance: .
j_gene: TRBJ1-1

CDR3aa: CASSFDGARNEQFF
CDR3nt: TGTGCCAGCAGCTTTGATGGAGCCCGGAATGAGCAGTTCTTC
d_gene: .
v_gene: TRBV7-9
abundance: .
j_gene: TRBJ2-1

CDR3aa: CASSLGASGLQETQYF
CDR3nt: TGTGCCAGCAGCTTGGGGGCTAGCGGACTGCAAGAGACCCAGTACTTC
d_gene: .
v_gene: TRBV11-2
abundance: .
j_gene: TRBJ2-5

CDR3aa: CASSQAMGKDDYGYTF
CDR3nt: TGCGCCAGCAGCCAAGCCATGGGGAAGGATGACTATGGCTACACCTTC
d_gene: .
v_gene: TRBV4-3
abundance: .
j_gene: TRBJ1-2

CDR3aa: CASSPGAGGHQPQHF
CDR3nt: TGCGCCAGCAGCCCCGGGGCAGGGGGACATCAGCCCCAGCATTTT
d_gene: TRBD1
v_gene: TRBV5-1
abundance: .
j_gene: TRBJ1-5

CDR3aa: CASSDSETQYF
CDR3nt: TGTGCCAGCAGTGACTCGGAGACCCAGTACTTC
d_gene: .
v_gene: TRBV6-4
abundance: .
j_gene: TRBJ2-5

CDR3aa: CASSFQADVNEQYF
CDR3nt: TGCGCCAGCAGCTTTCAGGCAGACGTGAACGAGCAGTACTTC
d_gene: .
v_gene: TRBV5-1
abundance: few
j_gene: TRBJ2-7

CDR3aa: CASSEQGANEQYF
CDR3nt: TGTGCCAGCAGTGAACAGGGGGCAAACGAGCAGTACTTC
d_gene: TRBD1
v_gene: TRBV6-1
abundance: once
j_gene: TRBJ2-7

CDR3aa: CATSRDRTDNEQFF
CDR3nt: TGTGCCACCAGCAGAGACAGGACTGACAATGAGCAGTTCTTC
d_gene: .
v_gene: TRBV15
abundance: .
j_gene: TRBJ2-1

CDR3aa: CATSRRATGLTGELFF
CDR3nt: TGTGCCACCAGCAGGAGGGCGACAGGGTTGACCGGGGAGCTGTTTTTT
d_gene: TRBD1
v_gene: TRBV15
abundance: .
j_gene: TRBJ2-2

CDR3aa: CASSLEGVASVYNEQFF
CDR3nt: TGTGCCAGCAGCTTAGAAGGGGTAGCGTCGGTCTACAATGAGCAGTTCTTC
d_gene: .
v_gene: TRBV11-3
abundance: .
j_gene: TRBJ2-1

CDR3aa: CASSLAGGRSEQYF
CDR3nt: TGCGCCAGCAGCTTGGCTGGGGGAAGGAGCGAGCAGTACTTC
d_gene: .
v_gene: TRBV5-1
abundance: few
j_gene: TRBJ2-7

CDR3aa: CAWSVMTGWDGELFF
CDR3nt: TGTGCCTGGAGTGTTATGACAGGGTGGGACGGGGAGCTGTTTTTT
d_gene: TRBD1
v_gene: TRBV30
abundance: many
j_gene: TRBJ2-2

CDR3aa: CASSQDFPGSSGETQYF
CDR3nt: TGCGCCAGCAGCCAAGACTTTCCGGGATCTTCAGGAGAGACCCAGTACTTC
d_gene: .
v_gene: TRBV4-1
abundance: .
j_gene: TRBJ2-5

CDR3aa: CASSMGLAGISNPYEQYF
CDR3nt: TGTGCCAGTAGTATGGGACTAGCGGGAATCTCCAATCCCTACGAGCAGTACTTC
d_gene: TRBD2
v_gene: TRBV19
abundance: .
j_gene: TRBJ2-7

CDR3aa: CSVGRGYNEQFF
CDR3nt: TGCAGCGTTGGGCGGGGCTACAATGAGCAGTTCTTC
d_gene: .
v_gene: TRBV29-1
abundance: .
j_gene: TRBJ2-1

CDR3aa: CASSRDRVNNEQFF
CDR3nt: TGTGCCAGCAGTAGGGACAGGGTCAACAATGAGCAGTTCTTC
d_gene: TRBD1
v_gene: TRBV6-6
abundance: once
j_gene: TRBJ2-1

CDR3aa: CATSRQTGYADGYTF
CDR3nt: TGTGCCACCAGCCGCCAGACAGGGTATGCAGATGGCTACACCTTC
d_gene: TRBD1
v_gene: TRBV15
abundance: .
j_gene: TRBJ1-2

CDR3aa: CASSLWGQIGHEQYF
CDR3nt: TGTGCCAGCAGCTTGTGGGGACAGATCGGCCACGAGCAGTACTTC
d_gene: TRBD1
v_gene: TRBV5-4
abundance: few
j_gene: TRBJ2-7

CDR3aa: CASSGGTSGEWETQYF
CDR3nt: TGTGCCAGCAGCGGGGGGACTAGCGGGGAATGGGAGACCCAGTACTTC
d_gene: TRBD2
v_gene: TRBV9
abundance: few
j_gene: TRBJ2-5

CDR3aa: CASSWRAVNYGYTF
CDR3nt: TGTGCCAGCAGTTGGAGGGCAGTTAACTATGGCTACACCTTC
d_gene: .
v_gene: TRBV6-5
abundance: .
j_gene: TRBJ1-2

CDR3aa: CASSLGRRGTSYEQYF
CDR3nt: TGTGCCAGCAGCTTAGGGAGGAGGGGCACCTCCTACGAGCAGTACTTC
d_gene: .
v_gene: TRBV7-2
abundance: once
j_gene: TRBJ2-7